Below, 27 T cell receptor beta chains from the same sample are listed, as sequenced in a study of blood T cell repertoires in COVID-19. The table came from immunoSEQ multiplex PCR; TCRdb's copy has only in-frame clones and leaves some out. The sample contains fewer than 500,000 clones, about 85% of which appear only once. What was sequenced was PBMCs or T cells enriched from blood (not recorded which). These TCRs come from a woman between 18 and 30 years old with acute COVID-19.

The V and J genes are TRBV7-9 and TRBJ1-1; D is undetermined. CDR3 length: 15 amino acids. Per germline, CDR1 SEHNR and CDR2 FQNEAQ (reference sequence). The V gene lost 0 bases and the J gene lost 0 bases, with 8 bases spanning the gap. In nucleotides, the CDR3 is TGTGCCAGCAGCTTAGCCCCCGTTATGAACACTGAAGCTTTCTTT. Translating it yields CASSLAPVMNTEAFF.

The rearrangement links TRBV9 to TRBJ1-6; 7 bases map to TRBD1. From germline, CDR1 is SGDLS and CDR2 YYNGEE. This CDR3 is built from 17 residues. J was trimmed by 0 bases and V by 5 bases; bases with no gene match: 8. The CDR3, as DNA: TGTGCCAGCAGTGAGGCGGGACAGAGCTCCTATAATTCACCCCTCCACTTT. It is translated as CASSEAGQSSYNSPLHF. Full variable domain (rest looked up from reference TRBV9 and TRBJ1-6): DSGVTQTPKHLITATGQRVTLRCSPRSGDLSVYWYQQSLDQGLQFLIQYYNGEERAKGNILERFSAQQFPDLHSELNLSSLELGDSALYFCASSEAGQSSYNSPLHFGNGTRLTVT.

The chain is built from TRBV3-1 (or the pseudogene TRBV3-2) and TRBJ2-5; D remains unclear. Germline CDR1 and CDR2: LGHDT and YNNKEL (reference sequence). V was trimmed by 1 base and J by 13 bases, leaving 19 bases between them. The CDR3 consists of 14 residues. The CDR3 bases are TGTGCCAGCAGCCAAGGACTGAACCAAGAGACCGGGTACTTC. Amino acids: CASSQGLNQETGYF.

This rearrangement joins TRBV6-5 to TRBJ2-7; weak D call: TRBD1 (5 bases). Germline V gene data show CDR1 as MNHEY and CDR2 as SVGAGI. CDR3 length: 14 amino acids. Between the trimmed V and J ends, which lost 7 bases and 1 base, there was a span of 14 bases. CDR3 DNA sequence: TGTGCCAGCAATACGAGACAGCCATCCTACGAGCAGTACTTC. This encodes CASNTRQPSYEQYF.

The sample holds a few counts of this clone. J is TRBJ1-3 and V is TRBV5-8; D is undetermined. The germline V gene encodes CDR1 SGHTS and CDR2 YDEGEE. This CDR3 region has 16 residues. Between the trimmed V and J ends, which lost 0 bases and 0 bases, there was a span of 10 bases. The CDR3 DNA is TGTGCCAGCAGCTTGGGCTGGGGAGGCTCTGGAAACACCATATATTTT. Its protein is CASSLGWGGSGNTIYF.

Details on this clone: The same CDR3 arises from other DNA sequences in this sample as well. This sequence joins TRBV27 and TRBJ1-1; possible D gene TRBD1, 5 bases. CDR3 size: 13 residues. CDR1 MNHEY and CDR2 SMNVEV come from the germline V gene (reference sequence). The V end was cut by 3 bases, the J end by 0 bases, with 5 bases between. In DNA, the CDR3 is TGTGCCAGCAGTTTGACAGTGAACACTGAAGCTTTCTTT. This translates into CASSLTVNTEAFF.

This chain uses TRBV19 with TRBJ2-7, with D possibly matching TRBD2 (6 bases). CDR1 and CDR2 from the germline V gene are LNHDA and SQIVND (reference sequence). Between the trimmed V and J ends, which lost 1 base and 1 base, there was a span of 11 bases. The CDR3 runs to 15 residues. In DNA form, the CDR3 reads TGTGCCAGTAGTATAGCAGCGGGCCAATCCTACGAGCAGTACTTC. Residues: CASSIAAGQSYEQYF.

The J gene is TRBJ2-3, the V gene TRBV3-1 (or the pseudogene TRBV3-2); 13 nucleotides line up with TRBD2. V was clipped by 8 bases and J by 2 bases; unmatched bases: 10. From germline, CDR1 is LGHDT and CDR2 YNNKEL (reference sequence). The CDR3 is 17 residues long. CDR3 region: CASGPILAGGYTDTQYF. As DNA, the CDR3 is TGTGCCAGCGGCCCGATACTAGCGGGGGGGTACACAGATACGCAGTATTTT.

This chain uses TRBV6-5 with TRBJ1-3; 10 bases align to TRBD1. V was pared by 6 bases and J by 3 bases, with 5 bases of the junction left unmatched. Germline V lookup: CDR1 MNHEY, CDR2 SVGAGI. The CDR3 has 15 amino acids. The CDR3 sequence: CASSLDRGFGNTIYF. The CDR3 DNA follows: TGTGCCAGCAGCCTGGACAGGGGGTTTGGAAACACCATATATTTT.

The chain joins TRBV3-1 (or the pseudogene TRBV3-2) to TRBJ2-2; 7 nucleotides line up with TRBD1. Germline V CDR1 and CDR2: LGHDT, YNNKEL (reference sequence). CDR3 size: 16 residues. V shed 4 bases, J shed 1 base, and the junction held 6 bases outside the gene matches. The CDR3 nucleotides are TGTGCCAGCAGCCCCCGACAGGGACGGAACACCGGGGAGCTGTTTTTT. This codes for CASSPRQGRNTGELFF.

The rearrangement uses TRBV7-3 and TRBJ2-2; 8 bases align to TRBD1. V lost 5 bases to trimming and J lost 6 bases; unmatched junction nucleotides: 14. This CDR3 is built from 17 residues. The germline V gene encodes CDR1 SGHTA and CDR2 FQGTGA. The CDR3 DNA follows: TGTGCCAGCAGCCCGACAGGGGCGGTATTTCAACCCGGGGAGCTGTTTTTT. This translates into CASSPTGAVFQPGELFF.

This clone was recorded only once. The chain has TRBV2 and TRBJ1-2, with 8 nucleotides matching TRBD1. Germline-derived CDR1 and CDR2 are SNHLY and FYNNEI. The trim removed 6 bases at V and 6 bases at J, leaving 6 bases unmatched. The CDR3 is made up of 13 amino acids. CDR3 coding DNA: TGTGCCAGCAGCAGACAGGGGTTTAATGGCTACACCTTC. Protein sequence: CASSRQGFNGYTF. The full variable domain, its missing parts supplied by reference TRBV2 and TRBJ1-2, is EPEVTQTPSHQVTQMGQEVILRCVPISNHLYFYWYRQILGQKVEFLVSFYNNEISEKSEIFDDQFSVERPDGSNFTLKIRSTKLEDSAMYFCASSRQGFNGYTFGSGTRLTVV.

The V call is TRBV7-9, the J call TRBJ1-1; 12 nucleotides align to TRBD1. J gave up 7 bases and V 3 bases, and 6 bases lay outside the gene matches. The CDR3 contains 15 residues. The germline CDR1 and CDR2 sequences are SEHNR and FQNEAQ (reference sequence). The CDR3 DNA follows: TGTGCCAGCAGCTTGGCCGGGACAGGGGGCCTTGAAGCTTTCTTT. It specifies CASSLAGTGGLEAFF.

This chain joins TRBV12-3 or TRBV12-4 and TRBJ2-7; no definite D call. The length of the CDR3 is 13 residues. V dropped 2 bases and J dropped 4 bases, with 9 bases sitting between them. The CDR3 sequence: CASSLNRGYEQYF. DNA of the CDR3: TGTGCCAGCAGTTTAAATAGAGGTTACGAGCAGTACTTC.

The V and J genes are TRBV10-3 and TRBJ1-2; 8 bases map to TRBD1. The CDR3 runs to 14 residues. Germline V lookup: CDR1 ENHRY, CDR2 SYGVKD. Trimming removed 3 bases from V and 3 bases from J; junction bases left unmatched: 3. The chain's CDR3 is CAISDTGGDYGYTF. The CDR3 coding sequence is TGTGCCATCAGTGATACAGGGGGGGACTATGGCTACACCTTC.

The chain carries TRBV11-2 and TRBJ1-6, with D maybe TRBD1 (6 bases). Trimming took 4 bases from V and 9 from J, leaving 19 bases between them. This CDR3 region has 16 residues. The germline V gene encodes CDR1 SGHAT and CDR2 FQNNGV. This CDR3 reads CASSSGQLEVFSPLHF. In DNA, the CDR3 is TGTGCCAGCAGCTCAGGACAGCTCGAGGTTTTTTCACCCCTCCACTTT.

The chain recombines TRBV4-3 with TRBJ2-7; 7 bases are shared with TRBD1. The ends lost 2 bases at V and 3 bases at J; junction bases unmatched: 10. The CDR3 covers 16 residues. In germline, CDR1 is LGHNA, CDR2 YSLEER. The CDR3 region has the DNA TGCGCCAGCAGCCAAACAATACCGGGACAGATCTACGAGCAGTACTTC. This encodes CASSQTIPGQIYEQYF.

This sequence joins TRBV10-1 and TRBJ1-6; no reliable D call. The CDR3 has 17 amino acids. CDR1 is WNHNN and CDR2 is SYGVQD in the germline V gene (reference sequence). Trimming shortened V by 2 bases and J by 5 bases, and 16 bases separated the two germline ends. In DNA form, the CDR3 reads TGCGCCAGCAGTGAGACGCAGACGGGAACCCATAATTCACCCCTCCACTTT. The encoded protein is CASSETQTGTHNSPLHF.

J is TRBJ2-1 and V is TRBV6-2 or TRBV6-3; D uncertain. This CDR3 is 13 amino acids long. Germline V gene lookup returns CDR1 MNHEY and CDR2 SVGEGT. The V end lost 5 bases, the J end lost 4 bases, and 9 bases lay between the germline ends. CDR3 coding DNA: TGTGCCAGCAGTCCCGCCCAGTACAATGAGCAGTTCTTC. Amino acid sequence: CASSPAQYNEQFF.

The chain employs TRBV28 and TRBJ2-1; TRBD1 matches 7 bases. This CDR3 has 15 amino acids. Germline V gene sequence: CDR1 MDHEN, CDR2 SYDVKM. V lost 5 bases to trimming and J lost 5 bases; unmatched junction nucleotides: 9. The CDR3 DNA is TGTGCCAGCAGTACACCACAGGGGTCTCACAATGAGCAGTTCTTC. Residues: CASSTPQGSHNEQFF. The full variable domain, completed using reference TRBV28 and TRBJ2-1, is DVKVTQSSRYLVKRTGEKVFLECVQDMDHENMFWYRQDPGLGLRLIYFSYDVKMKEKGDIPEGYSVSREKKERFSLILESASTNQTSMYLCASSTPQGSHNEQFFGPGTRLTVL.

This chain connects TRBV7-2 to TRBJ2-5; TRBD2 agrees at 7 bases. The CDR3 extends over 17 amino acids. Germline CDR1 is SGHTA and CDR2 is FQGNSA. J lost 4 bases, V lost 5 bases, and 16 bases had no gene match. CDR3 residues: CASSPYECREEGETQYF. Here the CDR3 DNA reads TGTGCCAGCAGCCCTTATGAATGTCGGGAGGAGGGAGAGACCCAGTACTTC.

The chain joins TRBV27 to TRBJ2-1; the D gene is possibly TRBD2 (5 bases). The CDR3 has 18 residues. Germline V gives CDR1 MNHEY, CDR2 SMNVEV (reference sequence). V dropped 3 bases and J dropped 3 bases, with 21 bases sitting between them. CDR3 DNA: TGTGCCAGCAGTTTGTCCGCGGAGTGGGATAGCGACTACAATGAGCAGTTCTTC. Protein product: CASSLSAEWDSDYNEQFF.

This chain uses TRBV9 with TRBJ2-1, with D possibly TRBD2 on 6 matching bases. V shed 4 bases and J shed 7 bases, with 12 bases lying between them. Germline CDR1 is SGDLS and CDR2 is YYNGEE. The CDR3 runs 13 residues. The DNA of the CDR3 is TGTGCCAGCAGCCTGACCGGGGGTAATGAGCAGTTCTTC. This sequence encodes CASSLTGGNEQFF.

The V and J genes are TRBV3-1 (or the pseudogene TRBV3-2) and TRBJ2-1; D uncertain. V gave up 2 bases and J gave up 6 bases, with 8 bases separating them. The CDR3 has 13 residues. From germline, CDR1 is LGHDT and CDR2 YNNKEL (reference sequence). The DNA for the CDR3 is TGTGCCAGCAGCCAAAGAAGCCGCAATGAGCAGTTCTTC. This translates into CASSQRSRNEQFF.

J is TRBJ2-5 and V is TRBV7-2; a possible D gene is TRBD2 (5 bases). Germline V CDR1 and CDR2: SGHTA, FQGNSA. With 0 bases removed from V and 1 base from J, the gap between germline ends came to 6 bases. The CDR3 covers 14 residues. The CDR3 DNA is TGTGCCAGCAGCTTAGCGAGGGCCCAAGAGACCCAGTACTTC. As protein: CASSLARAQETQYF.

The CDR3 coding sequence is TGTGCCACCAGACAGGACTCCTACGAGCAGTACTTC. Encoded protein: CATRQDSYEQYF. The chain links TRBV2 to TRBJ2-7; maybe TRBD1 (6 bases). Trimming removed 10 bases from V and 0 bases from J, with 10 bases in between. The germline V gene encodes CDR1 SNHLY and CDR2 FYNNEI. The CDR3 contains 12 residues. Based on the CDR3 plus reference TRBV2 and TRBJ2-7, the full variable domain is EPEVTQTPSHQVTQMGQEVILRCVPISNHLYFYWYRQILGQKVEFLVSFYNNEISEKSEIFDDQFSVERPDGSNFTLKIRSTKLEDSAMYFCATRQDSYEQYFGPGTRLTVT.

CDR3 nucleotides: TGCAGTGCTAGTCAGGGGGGAAACACCATATATTTT. Encoded protein: CSASQGGNTIYF. V and J are TRBV20-1 and TRBJ1-3, with D perhaps matching TRBD1 (6 bases). The CDR3 has 12 amino acids. Germline loops: CDR1 DFQATT, CDR2 SNEGSKA (reference sequence). V was pared by 3 bases and J by 4 bases, with 7 bases between.